These 12 T cell receptor beta chains were sequenced from one sample in a study of control samples from healthy donors and cancer patients. Produced via immunoSEQ multiplex PCR; TCRdb's table is partial and in-frame only. The table lists fewer than 90,000 clones, around 94% of them singletons. The material sequenced was blood. These receptors were obtained from a woman between 40 and 55 years old in good health.

The chain has TRBV27 and TRBJ1-6, with a tentative D call TRBD1 (5 bases). The CDR3 consists of 14 residues. Germline CDR1 MNHEY, CDR2 SMNVEV (reference sequence). Trimming removed 4 bases at V and 9 bases at J, with 13 bases between. This CDR3 reads CASSYFIGVSPLHF. The CDR3 nucleotides read TGTGCCAGCAGTTACTTTATAGGGGTTTCACCCCTCCACTTT.

This clone is a singleton in its sample. The chain joins TRBV7-8 to TRBJ1-5; 7 bases line up with TRBD1. Germline V CDR1 and CDR2: SGHVS, FQNEAQ. J was trimmed by 4 bases and V by 7 bases; bases with no gene match: 10. CDR3 length: 15 residues. CDR3 DNA sequence: TGTGCCAGCACTACCGATGACAGGGCGAATCAGCCCCAGCATTTT. It codes for CASTTDDRANQPQHF.

The CDR3 here is CASADRAVNTGELFF. Here the CDR3 DNA reads TGTGCCAGCGCAGACAGGGCGGTCAACACCGGGGAGCTGTTTTTT. The chain joins TRBV2 to TRBJ2-2; TRBD1 aligns across 7 bases. Per germline, CDR1 SNHLY and CDR2 FYNNEI. The CDR3 has 15 residues. Trimming at V came to 8 bases and at J to 2 bases, leaving 8 bases not matched to a gene.

The rearrangement links TRBV5-1 to TRBJ2-3, with TRBD2 matching 9 bases. The trim removed 0 bases at V and 7 bases at J, leaving 12 bases unmatched. This CDR3 is built from 17 residues. Per the germline V gene, CDR1 is SGHRS and CDR2 is YFSETQ. CDR3 residues: CASSLELAGRTGHTQYF. The CDR3 nucleotides are TGCGCCAGCAGCTTGGAACTAGCGGGTAGGACGGGGCATACGCAGTATTTT.

The gene calls are TRBV5-1 and TRBJ1-2; 7 bases match TRBD1. The CDR3 sequence is 13 residues long. The V gene's germline CDR1 is SGHRS and CDR2 YFSETQ. The trim removed 4 bases at V and 8 bases at J, leaving 8 bases unmatched. The CDR3 bases are TGCGCCAGCAGCAGCAACAGGGGCCGCGGCTACACCTTC. The encoded protein is CASSSNRGRGYTF.

The chain recombines TRBV5-4 with TRBJ1-3; D is possibly TRBD1 (5 bases). The germline gives CDR1 SGHNT, CDR2 YYREEE (reference sequence). V was trimmed by 0 bases and J by 4 bases, leaving 17 bases between them. The CDR3 has 17 amino acids. The CDR3 loop reads CASSLVDGGSLGNTIYF. CDR3 in DNA: TGTGCCAGCAGCTTGGTCGACGGGGGGAGCTTGGGAAACACCATATATTTT.

The chain employs TRBV19 and TRBJ2-1; D unresolved. The germline V gene has CDR1 LNHDA and CDR2 SQIVND (reference sequence). Trimming pared 1 base from V and 1 base from J, leaving 11 bases between. The CDR3 loop spans 16 amino acids. DNA for the CDR3: TGTGCCAGTAGTATAGTACAGTTTAGGTCCTACAATGAGCAGTTCTTC. The encoded protein is CASSIVQFRSYNEQFF.

This chain joins TRBV11-3 and TRBJ2-1; TRBD2 aligns across 14 bases. In germline, CDR1 is SGHNT, CDR2 YENEEA. V shed 5 bases, J shed 4 bases, and the junction held 4 bases outside the gene matches. This CDR3 has 16 residues. Written as DNA, the CDR3 is TGTGCCAGCAGCGGCCGACTAGCGGGAGGGTACAATGAGCAGTTCTTC. This encodes CASSGRLAGGYNEQFF. Looking up the rest from reference TRBV11-3 and TRBJ2-1 gives the full variable domain: EAGVVQSPRYKIIEKKQPVAFWCNPISGHNTLYWYLQNLGQGPELLIRYENEEAVDDSQLPKDRFSAERLKGVDSTLKIQPAELGDSAVYLCASSGRLAGGYNEQFFGPGTRLTVL.

The rearrangement links TRBV27 to TRBJ1-1; TRBD1 aligns across 7 bases. The junction had 5 bases not matched to a gene; V was cut back by 5 bases and J by 2 bases. The CDR3 extends over 14 amino acids. CDR1 and CDR2 (germline): MNHEY, SMNVEV (reference sequence). This CDR3 is CASSPGTANTEAFF. The CDR3 nucleotides read TGTGCCAGCAGTCCGGGGACAGCTAACACTGAAGCTTTCTTT.

The gene calls are TRBV6-5 and TRBJ2-1; 8 nucleotides match TRBD2. The CDR3 runs 15 residues. Per germline, CDR1 MNHEY and CDR2 SVGAGI. The V and J ends lost 3 bases and 3 bases, in that order; junction bases with no gene match: 4. CDR3 loop: CASSYSGVDYNEQFF. Written as DNA, the CDR3 is TGTGCCAGCAGTTATAGCGGGGTTGACTACAATGAGCAGTTCTTC.

The V call is TRBV20-1, the J call TRBJ1-6; TRBD1 is a possible D gene (6 bases). This CDR3 is built from 13 residues. V was trimmed by 3 bases and J by 8 bases, leaving 11 bases between them. Germline CDR1 DFQATT, CDR2 SNEGSKA (reference sequence). CDR3 sequence (DNA): TGCAGTGCTAGTATAGGGGGAGATTCACCCCTCCACTTT. Translated: CSASIGGDSPLHF.

This clone appeared a single time. V gene TRBV15 combines with J gene TRBJ2-7; the match to TRBD1 covers 7 bases. The germline CDR1 and CDR2 sequences are LNHNV and YYDKDF (reference sequence). This CDR3 spans 14 amino acids. The junction had 4 bases not matched to a gene; V was cut back by 5 bases and J by 0 bases. The CDR3 nucleotides read TGTGCCACCAGCCCGGACAGGCGCTCCTACGAGCAGTACTTC. This encodes CATSPDRRSYEQYF.